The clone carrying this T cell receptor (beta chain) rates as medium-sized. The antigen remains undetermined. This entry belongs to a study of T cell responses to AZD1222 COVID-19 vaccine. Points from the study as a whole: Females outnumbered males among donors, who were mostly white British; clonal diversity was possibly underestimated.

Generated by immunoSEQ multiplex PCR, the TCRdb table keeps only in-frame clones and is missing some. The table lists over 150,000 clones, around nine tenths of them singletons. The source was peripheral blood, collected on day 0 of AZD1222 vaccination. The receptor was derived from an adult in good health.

The CDR3 DNA reads TGTGCCAGCAGCCAAGATCTTGGGGGGGGCTCAGATACGCAGTATTTT. Residues: CASSQDLGGGSDTQYF. The V gene is TRBV4-2, the J gene TRBJ2-3, with D possibly being TRBD2 (7 bases). CDR3 length: 16 amino acids. Germline CDR1 is LGHNA and CDR2 is YNFKEQ. Trimming removed 0 bases from V and 4 bases from J, with 14 bases in between.